Below, one T cell receptor (beta chain) is given with its context. The target antigen is unknown. This specimen belongs to a study of cytomegalovirus exposure and HLA in healthy donors. Overall study results and limits: Cytomegalovirus status was reportedly diagnosed by the classifier with high specificity and sensitivity. The productive fraction for most TCR beta V segments was about 87% or about 30% in an earlier analysis. V- and J-gene trimming in TCR beta was tied to a missense DCLRE1C variant by an analysis performed later.

PCR was performed using 60 Vbeta and 13 Jbeta primers. Repertoires were generated with immunoSEQ multiplex PCR, while TCRdb's copy carries only in-frame clones and drops some. The profile shows about 120,000 clones, under 80% of them singletons. From germline, CDR1 is SGHRS and CDR2 YFSETQ. V trimming: 8 bases; J trimming: 5 bases; junction bases outside the gene matches: 11. The CDR3 totals 15 residues. The chain links TRBV5-1 to TRBJ2-2, with 8 bases that match TRBD2. This clonotype originated in a middle-aged man in good health and CMV-seropositive. Sequences were obtained from PBMCs. Written as DNA, the CDR3 is TGCGCCAGGATCGGCGGGGGGCGGGGGACCGGGGAGCTGTTTTTT. Encoded protein: CARIGGGRGTGELFF. Based on the CDR3 plus reference TRBV5-1 and TRBJ2-2, the full variable domain is KAGVTQTPRYLIKTRGQQVTLSCSPISGHRSVSWYQQTPGQGLQFLFEYFSETQRNKGNFPGRFSGRQFSNSRSEMNVSTLELGDSALYLCARIGGGRGTGELFFGEGSRLTVL.